Below, 15 T cell receptor beta chains from the same sample are listed, as sequenced in a study of cytomegalovirus exposure and HLA in healthy donors. A multiplex PCR was run with 60 Vbeta primers and 13 Jbeta primers. Libraries were prepared by immunoSEQ multiplex PCR; TCRdb keeps only in-frame clonotypes and omits some of them. The table lists 150,000 to 200,000 clones, 77% of them singletons. Sequencing was carried out using PBMCs. Every receptor here comes from a woman in her twenties or thirties in good health and CMV-seronegative.

The genes are TRBV6-1 and TRBJ1-3; a weak D match, TRBD1 (6 bases). CDR1 and CDR2 from the germline V gene are MNHNS and SASEGT. This CDR3 is 13 amino acids long. V was pared by 11 bases and J by 4 bases, with 15 bases between. The CDR3 DNA is TGTGCCCTGGGGGGGGCGAGGGGAAACACCATATATTTT. Translating it yields CALGGARGNTIYF.

The chain uses TRBV27 and TRBJ2-5; tentative D call: TRBD1 (5 bases). Germline CDR1 MNHEY, CDR2 SMNVEV (reference sequence). The CDR3 runs 14 residues. Deletions cut 2 bases from V and 4 bases from J, with 11 bases between. The CDR3 sequence: CASSLGATPETQYF. The DNA of the CDR3 is TGTGCCAGCAGTTTAGGGGCCACCCCAGAGACCCAGTACTTC.

This sequence joins TRBV30 and TRBJ2-1, with TRBD1 matching 7 bases. Germline V lookup: CDR1 GTSNPN, CDR2 SVGIG (reference sequence). CDR3 length equals 16 residues. Germline trimming cut 4 bases from V and 7 bases from J; bases unmatched to any gene: 16. The CDR3 sequence is CAWTEQGRLYGNEQFF. CDR3 coding DNA: TGTGCCTGGACAGAACAGGGGCGACTTTATGGGAATGAGCAGTTCTTC.

The chain links TRBV21-1 to TRBJ1-3; TRBD1 reflects the table's D call only, with no check against the DNA. TRBV21-1 is reported as a pseudogene. This CDR3 spans 14 amino acids. The CDR3 spells CASRDREHGNTIYF. The CDR3 region has the DNA TGTGCCAGCAGAGACAGGGAGCATGGAAACACCATATATTTT.

V gene TRBV5-6 combines with J gene TRBJ1-1; TRBD1 aligns across 7 bases. Germline assignment: CDR1 SGHDT and CDR2 YYEEEE. This CDR3 comprises 15 residues. V lost 4 bases and J lost 2; bases outside the gene matches: 8. In DNA form, the CDR3 reads TGTGCCAGCAGCGACGACTACAGGGGAAACACTGAAGCTTTCTTT. This encodes CASSDDYRGNTEAFF.

V usage is TRBV6-5 and J usage is TRBJ2-3; D gene unclear. Germline V gene sequence: CDR1 MNHEY, CDR2 SVGAGI. The V end was cut by 3 bases, the J end by 6 bases, with 16 bases between. This CDR3 has 15 amino acids. CDR3 protein: CASSYTLMRGDTQYF. Here the CDR3 DNA reads TGTGCCAGCAGTTATACTTTAATGCGAGGTGATACGCAGTATTTT.

This clone was recorded once. J is TRBJ1-5 and V is TRBV19; 7 bases agree with TRBD1. Germline V gene sequence: CDR1 LNHDA, CDR2 SQIVND (reference sequence). This CDR3 spans 14 amino acids. V was pared by 10 bases and J by 0 bases, with 6 bases of the junction left unmatched. CDR3 DNA sequence: TGTGCCACCTCGGGACAGATTAGCAATCAGCCCCAGCATTTT. Protein sequence: CATSGQISNQPQHF.

The rearrangement uses TRBV5-4 and TRBJ2-3, with D perhaps TRBD1 (5 bases). The CDR3 has 15 amino acids. Per the germline V gene, CDR1 is SGHNT and CDR2 is YYREEE (reference sequence). V dropped 5 bases and J dropped 6 bases, with 19 bases sitting between them. The chain's CDR3 is CASRPTQGDADTQYF. The CDR3 DNA reads TGTGCCAGCAGACCGACCCAGGGCGATGCTGATACGCAGTATTTT.

The rearrangement joins TRBV5-4 to TRBJ1-3, with D possibly TRBD1 on 6 matching bases. V lost 0 bases and J 4 bases, leaving 11 bases between the germline ends. Germline V gene data show CDR1 as SGHNT and CDR2 as YYREEE (reference sequence). The CDR3 totals 15 residues. The DNA of the CDR3 is TGTGCCAGCAGCTTGGACAGGGTCTCCGGAAACACCATATATTTT. It specifies CASSLDRVSGNTIYF.

The chain uses TRBV4-3 and TRBJ2-5, with TRBD2 identical over 15 bases. Germline CDR1 reads LGHNA; CDR2 reads YSLEER. V dropped 5 bases and J dropped 5; count of bases not matched to a gene: 3. The CDR3 loop spans 15 amino acids. The CDR3 DNA reads as TGCGCCAGCAGCTCGGGACTAGCGGGAGGCGAGACCCAGTACTTC. Translating gives CASSSGLAGGETQYF.

The rearrangement joins TRBV7-4 to TRBJ1-5; tentative D call: TRBD1 (5 bases). Trimming shortened V by 3 bases and J by 2 bases, and 14 bases separated the two germline ends. From germline, CDR1 is SGHVT and CDR2 SQSDAQ. CDR3 length: 16 amino acids. The CDR3 spells CASSFLGADRNQPQHF. The CDR3 DNA is TGTGCCAGCAGCTTTTTAGGGGCGGATCGCAATCAGCCCCAGCATTTT.

J is TRBJ2-7 and V is TRBV6-1; 7 bases map to TRBD1. Germline lookup yields CDR1 MNHNS and CDR2 SASEGT. The ends lost 11 bases at V and 0 bases at J; junction bases unmatched: 7. This CDR3 is built from 13 residues. DNA of the CDR3: TGTGCCTGTACTCGACAGGGCTCCTACGAGCAGTACTTC. Translation: CACTRQGSYEQYF.

The chain combines TRBV27 with TRBJ2-7; 9 nucleotides agree with TRBD1. The germline CDR1 and CDR2 sequences are MNHEY and SMNVEV (reference sequence). V lost 5 bases and J lost 2; bases outside the gene matches: 4. CDR3 length equals 14 residues. The CDR3 spells CASSQWTGAYEQYF. The CDR3 DNA follows: TGTGCCAGCAGTCAATGGACAGGGGCCTACGAGCAGTACTTC.

This clone has a single count. CDR3 amino acids: CASSPDRENTEAFF. The CDR3 DNA follows: TGTGCCAGCTCACCAGACAGAGAGAACACTGAAGCTTTCTTT. The chain joins TRBV18 to TRBJ1-1; possibly TRBD1 for D (5 bases). V was pared by 2 bases and J by 1 base, with 8 bases between. The CDR3 spans 14 residues. Germline CDR1 reads KGHSH; CDR2 reads LQKENI. The full variable domain, rest sourced from reference TRBV18 and TRBJ1-1, is NAGVMQNPRHLVRRRGQEARLRCSPMKGHSHVYWYRQLPEEGLKFMVYLQKENIIDESGMPKERFSAEFPKEGPSILRIQQVVRGDSAAYFCASSPDRENTEAFFGQGTRLTVV.

This clone has a single count. The chain has TRBV4-2 and TRBJ1-3; D might be TRBD1 (6 bases). Germline values: CDR1 LGHNA, CDR2 YNFKEQ. V lost 0 bases and J lost 3, with 12 bases in between. The CDR3 contains 16 residues. The CDR3 loop is CASSQDSGALGNTIYF. DNA of the CDR3: TGTGCCAGCAGCCAAGATTCAGGGGCCCTTGGAAACACCATATATTTT.